The rows below give T cell receptor beta chains drawn from one sample of a study of cytomegalovirus exposure and HLA in healthy donors. The assay was immunoSEQ multiplex PCR, and TCRdb's table has in-frame clones only and misses some. The data show 65,000 to 90,000 clones, roughly 70% seen once. The sequenced sample consisted of PBMCs. These receptors were collected from a woman in her thirties or forties in good health and CMV-seropositive. CDR3s include the opening cysteine and the closing phenylalanine or tryptophan. D genes are given only for firm matches. The size of a clone is reported for some rows only, either as once, few or many, or as a class for expanded clones.

clone_size	d_call	v_call	j_call	cdr3_aa	cdr3_nt
.	.	TRBV7-2	TRBJ2-2	CASRAGGLGELFF	TGTGCCAGCAGGGCAGGGGGGCTTGGGGAGCTGTTTTTT
.	.	TRBV5-1	TRBJ1-1	CASSLAQGSTEAFF	TGCGCCAGCAGCTTGGCTCAGGGGTCGACGGAAGCTTTCTTC
.	TRBD1	TRBV10-3	TRBJ1-1	CAASQGGLLVNTEAFF	TGTGCCGCCTCACAGGGGGGCCTACTGGTGAACACTGAAGCTTTCTTT
few	TRBD1	TRBV6-4	TRBJ2-7	CASSETGAYEQYF	TGTGCCAGCAGCGAGACAGGGGCCTACGAGCAGTACTTC
.	TRBD2	TRBV9	TRBJ2-5	CASSPGWGGQETQYF	TGTGCCAGCAGCCCGGGGTGGGGGGGCCAAGAGACCCAGTACTTC
once	.	TRBV2	TRBJ1-1	CASSVIQENTEAFF	TGTGCCAGCAGTGTTATACAGGAGAACACTGAAGCTTTCTTT
.	TRBD1	TRBV29-1	TRBJ1-5	CSVANAGGYQPQHF	TGCAGCGTCGCTAATGCAGGGGGATACCAGCCCCAGCATTTT
.	.	TRBV5-6	TRBJ1-2	CASSLDYREFPYGYTF	TGTGCCAGCAGCTTGGATTACAGGGAATTTCCCTATGGCTACACCTTC
.	TRBD1	TRBV19	TRBJ2-1	CASSTTGANEQFF	TGTGCCAGTAGTACCACAGGGGCCAATGAGCAGTTCTTC
.	TRBD1	TRBV2	TRBJ1-2	CASTPTGGGQGYGYTF	TGTGCCAGCACCCCGACGGGGGGGGGACAGGGATATGGCTACACCTTC
.	TRBD1	TRBV7-9	TRBJ2-7	CASSRTGYEQYF	TGTGCCAGCAGCCGGACAGGGTACGAGCAGTACTTC
.	.	TRBV10-2	TRBJ2-3	CASSPGGTDTQYF	TGCGCCAGCAGCCCGGGGGGCACAGATACGCAGTATTTT
.	.	TRBV5-1	TRBJ1-4	CASSLMAGDANEKLFF	TGCGCCAGCAGCTTGATGGCAGGGGACGCTAATGAAAAACTGTTTTTT